A selection of T cell receptor beta chains follows, all from one sample in a study of blood T cell repertoires in COVID-19. The assay was immunoSEQ multiplex PCR, and TCRdb's table has in-frame clones only and misses some. The sample includes under 200,000 clones, approximately 86% of them seen just once. Sequencing was performed on PBMCs or T cells enriched from blood (not recorded which). These receptors were taken from a woman aged 55-70 years with acute COVID-19. Both conserved end residues are part of each CDR3. The D gene is left open where the match is weak. Where a row states a size, it is once, few, many or the class of an expanded clone; other rows omit it.

d_gene,j_gene,abundance,v_gene,len,CDR3nt,CDR3aa
TRBD1,TRBJ2-1,-,TRBV5-1,14,TGCGCCAGCAGCCTCGGGACAGCATACAATGAGCAGTTCTTC,CASSLGTAYNEQFF
-,TRBJ1-6,-,TRBV28,16,TGTGCCAGCAGTCCAACAACGGCCCCCGGGGGTTCACCCCTCCACTTT,CASSPTTAPGGSPLHF
-,TRBJ2-2,-,TRBV11-2,17,TGTGCCAGCAGCCCGGGGTCTAGCGTCCTGGGGACCGGGGAGCTGTTTTTT,CASSPGSSVLGTGELFF
-,TRBJ2-5,-,TRBV7-2,13,TGTGCCAGCAGCTTAGGTAACAGGGAGACCCAGTACTTC,CASSLGNRETQYF
-,TRBJ1-2,-,TRBV30,12,-,CAWSFGPGGYTF
-,TRBJ1-1,-,TRBV12-2,15,TGTGCAAGTCGCCCCGGCGTGGCGGGGAACACTGAAGCTTTCTTT,CASRPGVAGNTEAFF
-,TRBJ1-5,-,TRBV18,15,TGTGCCAGCTCAGAGACTGTTAATAGCAATCAGCCCCAGCATTTT,CASSETVNSNQPQHF
TRBD1,TRBJ1-1,-,TRBV5-1,15,TGCGCCAGCAGCTACTTGGGACAGGGAGGCACTGAAGCTTTCTTT,CASSYLGQGGTEAFF
-,TRBJ2-3,-,TRBV7-2,15,TGTGCCAGCAGCTTGGGCCTAGCAACCACAGATACGCAGTATTTT,CASSLGLATTDTQYF
TRBD1,TRBJ2-7,-,TRBV3-1/TRBV3-2,13,TGTGCCAGCAGCCAAGCAGGGGGTTTCGAGCAGTACTTC,CASSQAGGFEQYF
TRBD1,TRBJ2-3,-,TRBV5-4,15,TGTGCCAGCAGCCCACCCGGGACAGGGGTAGATACGCAGTATTTT,CASSPPGTGVDTQYF
TRBD1,TRBJ1-1,-,TRBV19,12,TGTGCCACTAGGGACAGGGTCACTGAAGCTTTCTTT,CATRDRVTEAFF
-,TRBJ1-4,-,TRBV5-1,16,TGCGCCAGCAGCGTTGCTCCCGCAGCAACTAATGAAAAACTGTTTTTT,CASSVAPAATNEKLFF
-,TRBJ1-3,few,TRBV28,17,TGTGCCAGCAGTCTCCCGACGGGACACGGCTCTGGAAACACCATATATTTT,CASSLPTGHGSGNTIYF
TRBD2,TRBJ2-5,-,TRBV7-9,14,TGTGCCAGCGTCGTAGCGGGAGGGCAGGAGACCCAGTACTTC,CASVVAGGQETQYF
-,TRBJ1-3,-,TRBV30,15,TGTGCCTGGAGTATCGCAGGGGCGGTTGGAAACACCATATATTTT,CAWSIAGAVGNTIYF
TRBD2,TRBJ2-1,-,TRBV28,18,TGTGCCAGCAGCTCCCTAGGACTAGCGGGAGGGTGGTTGAATGAGCAGTTCTTC,CASSSLGLAGGWLNEQFF
-,TRBJ1-1,-,TRBV7-2,15,TGTGCCAGCAGCTTAGCGCGCGATTTGAACACTGAAGCTTTCTTT,CASSLARDLNTEAFF
-,TRBJ2-3,few,TRBV7-2,13,TGTGCCAGCAGCTTCGGGAAATCAGATACGCAGTATTTT,CASSFGKSDTQYF
-,TRBJ2-1,once,TRBV19,14,TGTGCCAGTAGTATCGGCCGGCGGGTAAATGAGCAGTTCTTC,CASSIGRRVNEQFF
-,TRBJ1-4,-,TRBV5-1,15,TGCGCCAGCAGCTTGGATACTAGAGAAGGGGAAAAACTGTTTTTT,CASSLDTREGEKLFF
TRBD2,TRBJ2-3,-,TRBV11-2,16,TGTGCCAGCAGCACGTTCCGGGACTACGGCACAGATACGCAGTATTTT,CASSTFRDYGTDTQYF
-,TRBJ2-1,few,TRBV5-4,15,TGTGCCAGCAGCCAGGACTCCTGGCTTGGCAATGAGCAGTTCTTC,CASSQDSWLGNEQFF
-,TRBJ2-7,-,TRBV6-1,14,TGTGCCAGCAGTGAAGCGCCCGCAGTTTACGAGCAGTACTTC,CASSEAPAVYEQYF
-,TRBJ2-3,-,TRBV28,16,TGTGCCAGCAGTTTGGCCCGGGACACACTTCGGGATACGCAGTATTTT,CASSLARDTLRDTQYF
TRBD1,TRBJ1-4,-,TRBV9,19,TGTGCCAGCGGGAGAACCGGGACAGGGGAAATCTCGGGGACTGAAAAACTGTTTTTT,CASGRTGTGEISGTEKLFF